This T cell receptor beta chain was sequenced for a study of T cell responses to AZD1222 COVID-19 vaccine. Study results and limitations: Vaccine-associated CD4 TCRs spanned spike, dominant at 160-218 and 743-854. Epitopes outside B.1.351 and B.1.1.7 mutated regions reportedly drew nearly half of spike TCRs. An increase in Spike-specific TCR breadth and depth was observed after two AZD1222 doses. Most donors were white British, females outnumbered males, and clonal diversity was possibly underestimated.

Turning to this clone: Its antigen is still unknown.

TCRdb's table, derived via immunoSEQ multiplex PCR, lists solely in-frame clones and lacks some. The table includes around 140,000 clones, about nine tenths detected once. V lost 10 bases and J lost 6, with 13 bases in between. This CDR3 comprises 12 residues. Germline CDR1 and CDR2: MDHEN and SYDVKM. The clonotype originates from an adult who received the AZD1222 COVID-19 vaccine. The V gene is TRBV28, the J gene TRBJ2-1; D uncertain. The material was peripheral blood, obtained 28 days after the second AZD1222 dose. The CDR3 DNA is TGTGCCATCAACGGACGGGCCAATGAGCAGTTCTTC. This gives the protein CAINGRANEQFF.